The TCR beta chain under discussion was sequenced for a study of cytomegalovirus exposure and HLA in healthy donors. Germline V gene lookup returns CDR1 MNHEY and CDR2 SMNVEV (reference sequence). V was pared by 1 base and J by 2 bases, with 4 bases of the junction left unmatched. This CDR3 is built from 15 residues. PCR employed 60 Vbeta and 13 Jbeta primers. Measured with immunoSEQ multiplex PCR; TCRdb has only the in-frame clones, and not every one. The sample carries around 190,000 clones, around 80% recorded once. This TCR came from a woman aged 40-49 years in good health and CMV-seronegative. Sequenced input: PBMCs. The genes are TRBV27 and TRBJ2-7; 8 nucleotides align to TRBD1. CDR3 in amino acids: CASSLYATGAYEQYF. The CDR3 DNA follows: TGTGCCAGCAGTTTATACGCGACAGGGGCCTACGAGCAGTACTTC.